Included here is one T cell receptor beta chain sequence, with context. Its antigen is as yet unknown. This entry comes from a study of PD-1 blockade in classical Hodgkin lymphoma. Study findings and constraints: Before treatment, TCR diversity in newly diagnosed patients was reportedly lower than in healthy donors.

Time point: cycle 4 day 1 (C4D1), after more than five weeks of nivolumab. Each of the patients experienced relapse following autologous stem cell transplantation, and their brentuximab vedotin exposure differed. Per the germline V gene, CDR1 is LNHNV and CDR2 is YYDKDF (reference sequence). The CDR3 spans 14 residues. Trimming left V 4 bases short and J 5 bases short, with 12 bases between. Generated by immunoSEQ multiplex PCR, the TCRdb table keeps only in-frame clones and is missing some. The sample carries tens of thousands of clones, 70% to 90% recorded once. This receptor was identified in a human donor with classical Hodgkin lymphoma. The sample in question was peripheral blood mononuclear cells (PBMCs), obtained before the fourth cycle of nivolumab. The V gene is TRBV15, the J gene TRBJ2-1; the D gene is possibly TRBD1 (6 bases). CDR3 loop: CATSIWAGDNEQFF. In nucleotides, the CDR3 is TGTGCCACCAGCATATGGGCAGGGGACAATGAGCAGTTCTTC.